This T cell receptor (beta chain) was recovered during a study of blood T cell repertoires in COVID-19. Overall study context: The cDNA or gDNA used as material had been derived from T cells, B-cell-depleted T cells, or PBMCs.

The CDR3 is made up of 16 amino acids. Germline V lookup: CDR1 MNHEY, CDR2 SVGEGT. V was pared by 0 bases and J by 10 bases, with 10 bases of the junction left unmatched. This clone was seen a handful of times. Repertoires were generated with immunoSEQ multiplex PCR, while TCRdb's copy carries only in-frame clones and drops some. The data show 150,000 or so clones, approximately 82% seen once. This sequence originates from a human donor with acute or convalescent COVID-19. The donor label of this sample is uncertain. The chain uses TRBV6-2 or TRBV6-3 and TRBJ2-1; 9 nucleotides match TRBD1. What was sequenced was peripheral blood. CDR3: CASSYSGLTGGGEQFF. The CDR3 DNA follows: TGTGCCAGCAGTTACTCCGGGCTAACAGGGGGCGGAGAGCAGTTCTTC.